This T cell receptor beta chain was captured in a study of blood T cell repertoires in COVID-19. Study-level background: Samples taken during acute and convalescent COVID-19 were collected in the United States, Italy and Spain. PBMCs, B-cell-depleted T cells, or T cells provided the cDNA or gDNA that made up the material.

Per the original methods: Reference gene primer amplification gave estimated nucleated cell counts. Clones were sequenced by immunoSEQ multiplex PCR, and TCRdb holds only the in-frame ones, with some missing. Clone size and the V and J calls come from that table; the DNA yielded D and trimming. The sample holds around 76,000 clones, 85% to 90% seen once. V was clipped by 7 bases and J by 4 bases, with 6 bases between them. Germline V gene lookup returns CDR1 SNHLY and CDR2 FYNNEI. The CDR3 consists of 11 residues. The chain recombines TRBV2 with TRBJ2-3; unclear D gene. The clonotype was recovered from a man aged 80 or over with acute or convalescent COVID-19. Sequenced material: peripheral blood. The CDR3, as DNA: TGTGCCAGCATTCGGGCAGATACGCAGTATTTT. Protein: CASIRADTQYF.